These T cell receptor beta chains were read from a single sample in a study of shared clonotypes between healthy human individuals. Libraries were prepared by immunoSEQ multiplex PCR; TCRdb keeps only in-frame clonotypes and omits some of them. This sample has about 1.1 million clones, with about 80% found just once. Input material: memory CD4+ T cells from PBMCs. The receptors derive from a man aged 18 to 29 in good health. Some clones in this sample may be carry-over from other donors' samples. Both conserved end residues are part of each CDR3. Fields, in order: J gene, V gene, CDR3 length, D gene, clone size, CDR3 DNA, CDR3 protein. A D gene is named only where the DNA matches it firmly. For some rows the clone size is stated as once, few or many, or as a class when expanded; others skip it.

TRBJ1-2 | TRBV18 | 16 | NA | NA | TGTGCCAGCTCACCATTGGGATCGGGAACTAACTATGGCTACACCTTC | CASSPLGSGTNYGYTF
TRBJ2-2 | TRBV7-6 | 15 | NA | NA | TGTGCCAGCAGCTTAGGGACTCCTAACACCGGGGAGCTGTTTTTT | CASSLGTPNTGELFF
TRBJ1-2 | TRBV11-2 | 14 | TRBD1 | NA | TGTGCCAGCAGCTTACAGGGGGCCACGGAGGGCTACACCTTC | CASSLQGATEGYTF
TRBJ2-1 | TRBV10-3 | 14 | NA | once | TGTGCCACTGGGAGCAGCCTTATCTACAATGAGCAGTTCTTC | CATGSSLIYNEQFF
TRBJ2-3 | TRBV2 | 14 | NA | few | TGTGCCAACGTGTTACAGGGAGCCGGAGATACGCAGTATTTT | CANVLQGAGDTQYF
TRBJ2-7 | TRBV29-1 | 11 | NA | once | TGCAGCGTTTCTGACAGGTACGAGCAGTACTTC | CSVSDRYEQYF
TRBJ2-5 | TRBV7-6 | 15 | NA | NA | TGTGCCAGCAGCCCAGGGAGCTTAGGGTCGGAGACCCAGTACTTC | CASSPGSLGSETQYF
TRBJ2-1 | TRBV4-2 | 15 | TRBD1 | NA | TGTGCCAGCAGCCAAGAGGGACAGTCCTACAATGAGCAGTTCTTC | CASSQEGQSYNEQFF
TRBJ2-1 | TRBV10-3 | 14 | NA | NA | TGTGCCATCAGTGATTGGGACTCAGGAAATGAGCAGTTCTTC | CAISDWDSGNEQFF
TRBJ2-7 | TRBV6-5 | 13 | TRBD1 | NA | TGTGCCAGCAGCCAGGGGGCTCACCGAGGCCAGTACTTC | CASSQGAHRGQYF
TRBJ2-6 | TRBV6-6 | 16 | TRBD2 | NA | TGTGCCAGCAGAACGGGGGGACGGTCTGGGGCCAACGTCCTGACTTTC | CASRTGGRSGANVLTF
TRBJ2-7 | TRBV10-3 | 15 | TRBD1 | NA | TGTGCCATCAGTGATTCGGGACAGGGGCTCTACGAGCAGTACTTC | CAISDSGQGLYEQYF
TRBJ2-3 | TRBV6-6 | 15 | NA | NA | TGTGCCAGCAGACCTGGAGGGGGGACCACAGATACGCAGTATTTT | CASRPGGGTTDTQYF
TRBJ1-3 | TRBV5-1 | 15 | NA | few | TGCGCCAGCAGCTCCAACGGAGGTTCTGGAAACACCATATATTTT | CASSSNGGSGNTIYF
TRBJ2-4 | TRBV4-2 | 13 | NA | NA | TGTGCCAGCAGCCAAGACCCTGGAAACATTCAGTACTTC | CASSQDPGNIQYF
TRBJ2-7 | TRBV19 | 16 | NA | NA | TGTGCCAGTAGTATAGTTCCCGGGACCAGGACGTACGAGCAGTACTTC | CASSIVPGTRTYEQYF
TRBJ2-1 | TRBV7-2 | 15 | NA | NA | TGTGCCAGCAGCTTAGAAGCGTTGAAGGGCAATGAGCAGTTCTTC | CASSLEALKGNEQFF
TRBJ1-1 | TRBV7-9 | 14 | NA | NA | TGTGCCAGCAGCTCCGGGGGGGGGTACACTGAAGCTTTCTTT | CASSSGGGYTEAFF
TRBJ2-1 | TRBV30 | 11 | TRBD2 | once | TGTGCCTGGTTAGCGGGTATCTCCCAGTTCTTC | CAWLAGISQFF
TRBJ1-5 | TRBV19 | 14 | NA | NA | TGTGCCAGTAGTCGAATAGGGGATAATCAGCCCCAGCATTTT | CASSRIGDNQPQHF
TRBJ2-1 | TRBV7-9 | 18 | TRBD2 | many | TGTGCCAGCAGCCCTCGGACCCTCCAGCGGGAGGGCCTGCGCGAGCAGTTCTTC | CASSPRTLQREGLREQFF
TRBJ2-2 | TRBV5-1 | 14 | TRBD2 | few | TGCGCCAGCAGCGCGGGACTAAACACCGGGGAGCTGTTTTTT | CASSAGLNTGELFF
TRBJ2-7 | TRBV7-2 | 16 | TRBD1 | NA | TGTGCCAGCAGCTTAGTTGGGACAGGGGTTCGCGGCGAGCAGTACTTC | CASSLVGTGVRGEQYF